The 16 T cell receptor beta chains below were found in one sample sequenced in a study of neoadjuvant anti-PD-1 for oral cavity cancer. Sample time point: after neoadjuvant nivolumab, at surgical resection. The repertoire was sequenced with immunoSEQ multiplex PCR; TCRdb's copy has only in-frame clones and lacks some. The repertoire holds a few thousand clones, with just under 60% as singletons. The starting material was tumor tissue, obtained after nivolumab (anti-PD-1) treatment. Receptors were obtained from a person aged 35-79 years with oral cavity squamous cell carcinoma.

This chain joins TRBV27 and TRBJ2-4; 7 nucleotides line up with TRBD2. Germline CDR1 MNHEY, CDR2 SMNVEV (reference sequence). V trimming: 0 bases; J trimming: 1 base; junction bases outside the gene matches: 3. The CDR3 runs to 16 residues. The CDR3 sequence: CASSLSGGIAKNIQYF. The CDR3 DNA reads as TGTGCCAGCAGTTTATCGGGAGGGATCGCCAAAAACATTCAGTACTTC.

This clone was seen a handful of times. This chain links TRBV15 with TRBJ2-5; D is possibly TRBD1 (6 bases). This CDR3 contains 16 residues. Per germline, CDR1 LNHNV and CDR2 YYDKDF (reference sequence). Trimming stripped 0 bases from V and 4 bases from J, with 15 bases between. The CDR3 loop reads CATSRDRQARGETQYF. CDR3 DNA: TGTGCCACCAGCAGAGATCGACAGGCGAGGGGAGAGACCCAGTACTTC.

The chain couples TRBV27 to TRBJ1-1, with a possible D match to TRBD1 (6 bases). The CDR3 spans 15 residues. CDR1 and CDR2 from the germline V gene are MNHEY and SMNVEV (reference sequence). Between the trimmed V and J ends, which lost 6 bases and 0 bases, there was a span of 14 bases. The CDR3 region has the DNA TGTGCCAGCAGCAAATGGACAGCGATGAACACTGAAGCTTTCTTT. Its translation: CASSKWTAMNTEAFF.

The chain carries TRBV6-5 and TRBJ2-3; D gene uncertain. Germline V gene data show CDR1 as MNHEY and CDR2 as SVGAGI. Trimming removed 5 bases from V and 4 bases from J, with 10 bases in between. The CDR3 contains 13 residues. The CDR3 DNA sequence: TGTGCCAGCAGTCGCTCGTCTTCAGATACGCAGTATTTT. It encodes CASSRSSSDTQYF.

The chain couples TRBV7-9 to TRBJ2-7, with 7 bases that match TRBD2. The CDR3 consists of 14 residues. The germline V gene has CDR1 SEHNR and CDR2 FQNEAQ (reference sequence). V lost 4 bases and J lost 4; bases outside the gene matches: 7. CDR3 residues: CASSSGLELYEQYF. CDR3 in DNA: TGTGCCAGCAGCTCCGGACTAGAACTTTACGAGCAGTACTTC.

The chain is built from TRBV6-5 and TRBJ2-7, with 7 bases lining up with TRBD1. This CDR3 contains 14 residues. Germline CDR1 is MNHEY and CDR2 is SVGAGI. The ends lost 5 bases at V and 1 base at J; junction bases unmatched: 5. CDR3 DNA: TGTGCCAGCAGTGCTACGACAGGGTCCTACGAGCAGTACTTC. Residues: CASSATTGSYEQYF.

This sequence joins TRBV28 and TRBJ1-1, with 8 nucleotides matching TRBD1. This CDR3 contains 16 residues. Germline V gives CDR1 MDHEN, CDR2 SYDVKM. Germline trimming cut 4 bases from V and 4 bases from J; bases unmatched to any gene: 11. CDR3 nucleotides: TGTGCCAGCAGTTCTGCAGGGGGCGCGGGGAGCACTGAAGCTTTCTTT. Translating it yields CASSSAGGAGSTEAFF.

In DNA form, the CDR3 reads TGCGCCAGCAGTCCCGGGACAGACAACACCGGGGAGCTGTTTTTT. This translates into CASSPGTDNTGELFF. The chain carries TRBV10-1 and TRBJ2-2; 7 bases line up with TRBD1. CDR1 is WNHNN, CDR2 SYGVQD, per germline (reference sequence). The V gene end was trimmed by 5 bases and the J gene end by 2 bases; junction bases not matched to a gene: 5. CDR3 length: 15 residues.

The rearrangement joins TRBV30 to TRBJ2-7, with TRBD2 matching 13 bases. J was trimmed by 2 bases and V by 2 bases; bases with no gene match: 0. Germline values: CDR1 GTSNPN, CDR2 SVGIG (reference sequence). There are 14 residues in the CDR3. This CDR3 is CAWSTSGRAYEQYF. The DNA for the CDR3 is TGTGCCTGGAGTACTAGCGGGAGGGCCTACGAGCAGTACTTC.

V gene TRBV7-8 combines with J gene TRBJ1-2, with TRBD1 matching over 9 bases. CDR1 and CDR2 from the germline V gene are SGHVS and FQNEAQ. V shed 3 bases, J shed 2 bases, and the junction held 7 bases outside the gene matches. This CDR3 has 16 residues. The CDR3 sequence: CASSFLQGASNYGYTF. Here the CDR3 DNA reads TGTGCCAGCAGCTTCCTACAGGGGGCATCGAACTATGGCTACACCTTC. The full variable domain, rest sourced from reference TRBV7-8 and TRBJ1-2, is GAGVSQSPRYKVAKRGQDVALRCDPISGHVSLFWYQQALGQGPEFLTYFQNEAQLDKSGLPSDRFFAERPEGSVSTLKIQRTQQEDSAVYLCASSFLQGASNYGYTFGSGTRLTVV.

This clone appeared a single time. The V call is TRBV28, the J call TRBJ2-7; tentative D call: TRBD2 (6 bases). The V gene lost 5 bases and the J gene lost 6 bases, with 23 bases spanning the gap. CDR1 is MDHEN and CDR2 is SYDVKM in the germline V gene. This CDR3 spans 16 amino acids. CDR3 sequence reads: CASSPTTGLMGGEQYF. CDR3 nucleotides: TGTGCCAGCAGTCCGACGACCGGGCTCATGGGGGGCGAGCAGTACTTC. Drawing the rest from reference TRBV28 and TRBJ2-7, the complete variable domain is DVKVTQSSRYLVKRTGEKVFLECVQDMDHENMFWYRQDPGLGLRLIYFSYDVKMKEKGDIPEGYSVSREKKERFSLILESASTNQTSMYLCASSPTTGLMGGEQYFGPGTRLTVT.

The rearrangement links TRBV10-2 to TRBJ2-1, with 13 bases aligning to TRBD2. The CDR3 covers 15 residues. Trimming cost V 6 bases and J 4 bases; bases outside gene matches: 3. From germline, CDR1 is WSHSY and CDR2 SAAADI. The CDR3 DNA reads TGCGCCAGCAGCAAGGGACTAGCGGGATACAATGAGCAGTTCTTC. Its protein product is CASSKGLAGYNEQFF.

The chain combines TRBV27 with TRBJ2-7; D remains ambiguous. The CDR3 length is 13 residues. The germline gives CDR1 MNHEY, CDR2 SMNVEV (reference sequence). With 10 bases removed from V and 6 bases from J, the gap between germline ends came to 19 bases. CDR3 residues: CANHFSSPREQYF. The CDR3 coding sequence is TGTGCCAACCACTTCTCCTCCCCCCGCGAGCAGTACTTC.

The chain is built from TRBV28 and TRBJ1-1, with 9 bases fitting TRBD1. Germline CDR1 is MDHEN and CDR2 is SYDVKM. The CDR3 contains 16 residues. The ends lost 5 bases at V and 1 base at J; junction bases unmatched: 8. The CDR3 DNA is TGTGCCAGCAGTCCGGACAGGGGATTGTGGAACACTGAAGCTTTCTTT. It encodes CASSPDRGLWNTEAFF. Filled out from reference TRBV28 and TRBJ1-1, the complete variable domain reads DVKVTQSSRYLVKRTGEKVFLECVQDMDHENMFWYRQDPGLGLRLIYFSYDVKMKEKGDIPEGYSVSREKKERFSLILESASTNQTSMYLCASSPDRGLWNTEAFFGQGTRLTVV.

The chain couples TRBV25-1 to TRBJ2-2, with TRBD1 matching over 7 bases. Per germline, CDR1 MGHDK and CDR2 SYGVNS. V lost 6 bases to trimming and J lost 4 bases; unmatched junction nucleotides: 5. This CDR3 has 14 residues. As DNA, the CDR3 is TGTGCCAGCAGCAGGACAGGCTTCACCGGGGAGCTGTTTTTT. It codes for CASSRTGFTGELFF.

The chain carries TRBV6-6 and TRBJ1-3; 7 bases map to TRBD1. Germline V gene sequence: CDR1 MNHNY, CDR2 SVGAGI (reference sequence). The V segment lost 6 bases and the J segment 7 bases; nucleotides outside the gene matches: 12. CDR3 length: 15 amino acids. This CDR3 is CASRDAGGEGNTIYF. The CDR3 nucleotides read TGTGCCAGCAGGGACGCAGGGGGAGAAGGGAACACCATATATTTT.